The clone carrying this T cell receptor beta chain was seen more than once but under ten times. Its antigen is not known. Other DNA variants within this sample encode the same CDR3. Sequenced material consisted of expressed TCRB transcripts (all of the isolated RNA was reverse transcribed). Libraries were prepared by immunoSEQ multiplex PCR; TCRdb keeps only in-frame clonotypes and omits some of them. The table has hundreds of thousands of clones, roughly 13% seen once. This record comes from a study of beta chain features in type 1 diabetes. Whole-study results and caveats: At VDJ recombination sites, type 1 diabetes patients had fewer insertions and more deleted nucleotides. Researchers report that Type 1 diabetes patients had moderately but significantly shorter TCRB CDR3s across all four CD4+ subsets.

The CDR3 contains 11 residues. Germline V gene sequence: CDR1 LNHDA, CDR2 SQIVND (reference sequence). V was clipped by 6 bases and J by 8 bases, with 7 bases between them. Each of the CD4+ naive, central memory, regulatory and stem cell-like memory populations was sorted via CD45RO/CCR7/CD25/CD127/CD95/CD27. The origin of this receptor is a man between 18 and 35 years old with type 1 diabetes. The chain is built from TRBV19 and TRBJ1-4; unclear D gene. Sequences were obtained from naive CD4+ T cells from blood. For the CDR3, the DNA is TGTGCCAGTAGCCAAGGGGAAAAACTGTTTTTT. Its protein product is CASSQGEKLFF.